This T cell receptor beta chain was sequenced for a study of blood T cell repertoires in COVID-19. Whole-study context: Italy, Spain and the United States were the sources of the convalescent and acute COVID-19 samples. Sources were T cells, B-cell-depleted T cells, or PBMCs; the material itself was cDNA or gDNA.

Germline V gene sequence: CDR1 LGHDT, CDR2 YNNKEL (reference sequence). Trimming removed 5 bases from V and 2 bases from J, with 14 bases in between. The CDR3 is 15 amino acids. Two negative PCRs, clearance, or symptom resolution characterized the recovered Cohort 3 donors. Clones were read by immunoSEQ multiplex PCR, and TCRdb kept only the in-frame ones, dropping some. The table has around 310,000 clones, 88% seen once. Material for sequencing was PBMCs or T cells enriched from blood (not recorded which). This chain connects TRBV3-1 (or the pseudogene TRBV3-2) to TRBJ2-3; TRBD1 is a possible D gene (6 bases). The TCR was taken from a man aged 30 to 39 who had recovered from COVID-19. CDR3 sequence (DNA): TGTGCCAGCAGCACCCGAGGGGGATCCACAGATACGCAGTATTTT. Encoded protein: CASSTRGGSTDTQYF.